The T cell receptor (beta chain) under discussion was sequenced for a study of T cell changes during pregnancy in multiple sclerosis (dated by TCRdb to the late 2010s). Context from the whole study: The study looked at changes in the T cell repertoire across pregnancy in women with multiple sclerosis.

The library was generated by the immunoSEQ multiplex PCR assay. TCRdb stores this immuneACCESS table with in-frame sequences only. Part of the clones is absent; in the studies checked, under half of the shortfall reflects unresolved V genes, and no reason is known for the rest. Present in this sample are 60,000 to 80,000 clones, 88% of which were seen just once. The ten largest make up roughly 3.3% of the sample. V and J are truncated by 2 bases and 8 bases respectively, leaving an intervening sequence of 10 bases. CDR1 SGHDT and CDR2 YYEEEE are derived from the germline V gene. From the cysteine up to the phenylalanine, the CDR3 has a length of 12 residues. Only the CDR3 DNA is retained, 36 bases long and in frame from the first base. This clone was detected a few times. Its cognate antigen has yet to be identified. No much larger clonotype is one base removed from it; base qualities were not supplied.

The receptor's source is a female donor with multiple sclerosis, enrolled in a pregnancy study. In this chain, TRBV5-6 is recombined with TRBJ1-2, with the D gene too uncertain to name. The input for sequencing was peripheral blood, taken before pregnancy. The CDR3 protein sequence reads: CASSFPQRGYTF. The DNA sequence follows: TGTGCCAGCAGCTTCCCCCAGCGGGGCTACACCTTC.